The source of this T cell receptor (beta chain) is a study of blood T cell repertoires in COVID-19. Study-wide context: Italy, Spain and the United States were the sources of the convalescent and acute COVID-19 samples. The cDNA or gDNA used as material had been derived from T cells, B-cell-depleted T cells, or PBMCs.

CDR1 and CDR2 from the germline V gene are LNHDA and SQIVND (reference sequence). The CDR3 is 14 residues long. The trim removed 8 bases at V and 4 bases at J, leaving 7 bases unmatched. Authors' methods: For nucleated cells, counts were estimated from reference gene primer amplification. Here immunoSEQ multiplex PCR was the method, and the copy in TCRdb shows in-frame clones only, minus some. Clone size and the V and J calls come from that table; the DNA yielded D and trimming. The table lists about 150,000 clones, around 82% of them singletons. The sequence derives from a woman older than 75 with active or convalescent COVID-19. The genes are TRBV19 and TRBJ1-2; 10 bases line up with TRBD1. The sequenced sample was peripheral blood. CDR3 amino acids: CASHPGQGIYGYTF. Written as DNA, the CDR3 is TGTGCCAGTCACCCGGGACAGGGGATCTATGGCTACACCTTC.